Listed below are T cell receptor beta chains from one sample, sequenced in a study of T cell repertoires in cytomegalovirus infection. TCRdb used MiXCR to reprocess the reads, holding one entry per CDR3 protein. The sample carries 600,000 to 800,000 distinct CDR3 sequences, 24% recorded once. Input material: CD8+ T cells from PBMCs. The receptor set was obtained from a human donor in good health (CMV status not recorded). Some clones in this sample may be carry-over from other donors' samples. Each CDR3 is given with its conserved first and last residue. Each record gives: clone size, V gene, D gene, J gene, CDR3 DNA, CDR3 protein. D genes are given only for firm matches. Only some rows state a clone size, as once, few, many or a class for expanded clones.

few	TRBV6-6	TRBD1	TRBJ2-7	TGTGCCACCGGAAGGACAGGGTCCTACGAGCAGTACTTC	CATGRTGSYEQYF
NA	TRBV6-2/TRBV6-3	NA	TRBJ1-5	TGTGCCAGCACCGAGAAGGGACAAAACCATCAGCCCCAGCATTTT	CASTEKGQNHQPQHF
NA	TRBV2	TRBD2	TRBJ2-1	TGTGCCAGCAGTGAAACTAGCGCGTCAAGCTCCTACAATGAGCAGTTCTTC	CASSETSASSSYNEQFF
NA	TRBV28	NA	TRBJ2-1	TGTGCCACCTCAGAGGACAGTACCTACAATGAGCAGTTCTTC	CATSEDSTYNEQFF
NA	TRBV10-2	TRBD1	TRBJ1-5	TGCGCCAGCAGGACAGGGAAGATCCAGCCCCAGCATTTT	CASRTGKIQPQHF
few	TRBV7-8	TRBD1	TRBJ2-3	TGTGCCAGCAGATTAAGCGTACAGGGGTTTACAGATACGCAGTATTTT	CASRLSVQGFTDTQYF
many	TRBV10-3	NA	TRBJ1-6	TGTGCCATCAGGGTACAGGGAAAAGGCCTCCACTTT	CAIRVQGKGLHF
NA	TRBV29-1	TRBD2	TRBJ2-3	TGCAGCGTTGAACCAACTCCTAGCGGGGGGATAGATACGCAGTATTTT	CSVEPTPSGGIDTQYF
many	TRBV7-2	TRBD2	TRBJ2-5	TGTGCCAGCAGCCAAGTCGGACTAGCGGGGGTTGGGAAGGCAGAGACCCAGTACTTC	CASSQVGLAGVGKAETQYF
NA	TRBV15	NA	TRBJ1-6	TGTGCCACCAGCAGAGGGGGGTCACCCCTCCACTTT	CATSRGGSPLHF